This entry is about one T cell receptor beta chain. The CDR3 totals 18 residues. Between the trimmed V and J ends, which lost 4 bases and 1 base, there was a span of 20 bases. CDR1 LNHDA and CDR2 SQIVND come from the germline V gene (reference sequence). The entry originates in a study of blood T cell repertoires in COVID-19. Study information: Sites in the United States, Italy and Spain provided acute and convalescent COVID-19 samples. From T cells, B-cell-depleted T cells, or PBMCs came the material, which was cDNA or gDNA.

Study processing details: Estimates of nucleated cell counts were drawn from the amplification of reference gene primers. The protocol was immunoSEQ multiplex PCR, while the TCRdb copy is restricted to in-frame clones and leaves out a portion. Clonal size and the V and J genes are those of that table, whereas D and trimming came from the DNA. The profile shows fewer than 65,000 clones, around four fifths of them singletons. This sequence joins TRBV19 and TRBJ1-5; D is uncertain. This receptor was obtained from a human donor in a cohort sampled during active COVID-19. What was sequenced was peripheral blood. The CDR3 DNA follows: TGTGCCAGTAGTAGAGGGAAAAGGGCAAGGGTAAGCAATCAGCCCCAGCATTTT. This gives the protein CASSRGKRARVSNQPQHF. Together with reference TRBV19 and TRBJ1-5, the CDR3 gives the full variable domain: DGGITQSPKYLFRKEGQNVTLSCEQNLNHDAMYWYRQDPGQGLRLIYYSQIVNDFQKGDIAEGYSVSREKKESFPLTVTSAQKNPTAFYLCASSRGKRARVSNQPQHFGDGTRLSIL.